A single TCR beta chain is shown here with its context. Germline lookup yields CDR1 SGHRS and CDR2 YFSETQ. There are 17 residues in the CDR3. Trimming removed 1 base from V and 0 bases from J, with 15 bases in between. The data derive from a study of blood T cell repertoires in COVID-19. Method: immunoSEQ multiplex PCR; TCRdb's copy keeps in-frame clones and lacks some. The sample includes approximately 150,000 clones, almost 85% of them seen just once. This chain links TRBV5-1 with TRBJ2-3, with D perhaps TRBD1 (6 bases). The receptor's source is a man between 60 and 75 years old with acute or convalescent COVID-19. The sequenced material came from peripheral blood. In DNA form, the CDR3 reads TGCGCCAGCAGCTTGAATTCGGGCAGGGGTAGCACAGATACGCAGTATTTT. It translates to CASSLNSGRGSTDTQYF.